Presented here are 8 T cell receptor beta chains from one specimen sequenced in a study of a mutant IDH1 vaccine in newly diagnosed glioma. Their antigens are not known. Time point described: week 23, last vaccination. Doses consisted of 300 ug of mutant IDH1 20-mer peptide each, paired with topical imiquimod. Profiled with immunoSEQ multiplex PCR; TCRdb holds only in-frame clones, not every one. Among more than 55,000 clones, 80% to 90% were seen once, and the ten largest hold roughly 8.1%. The sequenced sample was PBMCs, obtained from a glioma patient whose treatment included an IDH1 peptide vaccine. Every receptor here comes from a woman aged 40 to 50 with glioma. Some clones in this sample may be carry-over from other donors' samples.

The chain uses TRBV18 and TRBJ1-2; tentative D call: TRBD1 (6 bases). The V and J ends lost 1 base and 8 bases respectively, with 17 bases between them. This CDR3 is 15 amino acids long. Germline V gene data show CDR1 as KGHSH and CDR2 as LQKENI. CDR3 residues: CASSPRAQGRQGYTF. For the CDR3, the DNA is TGTGCCAGCTCACCACGCGCGCAGGGGAGACAAGGCTACACCTTC.

The J gene is TRBJ1-1, the V gene TRBV19; tentatively, D is TRBD1 (6 bases). CDR3 length: 14 residues. V lost 6 bases, J lost 1 base, and 12 bases lay in between. Germline lookup yields CDR1 LNHDA and CDR2 SQIVND (reference sequence). CDR3 coding DNA: TGTGCCAGTAGGAAACAGGGCGCGAACACTGAAGCTTTCTTT. As protein: CASRKQGANTEAFF.

The chain joins TRBV6-5 to TRBJ2-3; D ambiguous. This CDR3 has 14 amino acids. The germline V gene has CDR1 MNHEY and CDR2 SVGAGI. Trimming removed 3 bases at V and 6 bases at J, with 13 bases between. The CDR3 DNA sequence: TGTGCCAGCAGTTATCTATCCCGTTCGGATACGCAGTATTTT. Amino acid sequence: CASSYLSRSDTQYF.

In DNA, the CDR3 is TGTGCCAGCAGCTTAGCTGACGAGCAGTACTTC. It is translated as CASSLADEQYF. The chain combines TRBV7-9 with TRBJ2-7; no clear D gene. The CDR3 loop spans 11 amino acids. Germline CDR1 reads SEHNR; CDR2 reads FQNEAQ (reference sequence). Trimming left V 0 bases short and J 5 bases short, with 2 bases between.

The rearrangement links TRBV7-2 to TRBJ2-5, with D uncertain. CDR3 length: 14 residues. In germline, CDR1 is SGHTA, CDR2 FQGNSA. The germline V and J ends were trimmed by 5 bases and 4 bases, with 14 bases remaining between them. This chain's CDR3 is CASSPRWLGETQYF. The CDR3 DNA sequence: TGTGCCAGCAGCCCCCGGTGGTTGGGAGAGACCCAGTACTTC.

The V and J genes are TRBV6-6 and TRBJ2-7; TRBD1 agrees at 7 bases. With 6 bases clipped from V and 3 bases from J, the junction kept 14 bases outside the gene matches. The germline CDR1 and CDR2 sequences are MNHNY and SVGAGI (reference sequence). The CDR3 totals 16 residues. The CDR3 loop reads CASSRTRDSLNYEQYF. The CDR3 nucleotides read TGTGCCAGCAGCCGAACCCGGGACAGCCTTAACTACGAGCAGTACTTC.

The chain is built from TRBV5-6 and TRBJ1-1; 9 positions match TRBD1. The V segment lost 1 base and the J segment 5 bases; nucleotides outside the gene matches: 9. The CDR3 has 16 amino acids. Germline CDR1 reads SGHDT; CDR2 reads YYEEEE. In nucleotides, the CDR3 is TGTGCCAGCAGCTTGTTACAGGGGGCAGCGGGAACTGAAGCTTTCTTT. Its translation is CASSLLQGAAGTEAFF.

This clone was recorded only once. The chain links TRBV29-1 to TRBJ1-2, with D possibly being TRBD1 (6 bases). The ends were cut back, 7 bases at V and 7 bases at J, with 19 bases in the middle. CDR3 length: 13 amino acids. CDR1 and CDR2 from the germline V gene are SQVTM and ANQGSEA. The CDR3 nucleotides read TGCAGCGCTCTACCGACCCTAGGGGGTGGCTACACCTTC. Its protein is CSALPTLGGGYTF.